A single T cell receptor beta chain is shown here with its context. Its antigen remains unidentified. The record originates from a study of immune evolution from preneoplasia to lung adenocarcinoma. Study background: HLA loss of heterozygosity: under 7.5% AIS, roughly 15% MIA, around 35% ADC, none AAH.

Method: immunoSEQ multiplex PCR; TCRdb's copy keeps in-frame clones and lacks some. The repertoire has 15,000 or so clones, 85% of them found once; the top ten carry around 3%. H&E slides confirmed each diagnosis, reviewed by two pathologists independently. Study results and caveats: Later-stage lesions seemingly showed higher T cell density and diversity than normal lung.

The receptor comes from a donor older than 65 with lung adenocarcinoma. The sample consisted of FFPE lung adenocarcinoma in situ tissue.

CDR3 nucleotide sequence: TGTGCCAGCAGTCCATCGTGGAACACTGAAGCTTTCTTT. This translates into CASSPSWNTEAFF. The chain uses TRBV28 and TRBJ1-1; no clear D. The germline CDR1 and CDR2 sequences are MDHEN and SYDVKM. The CDR3 runs 13 residues. V was clipped by 5 bases and J by 1 base, with 8 bases between them.